This T cell receptor (beta chain) was recovered during a study of T cell responses to AZD1222 COVID-19 vaccine. Study details: Second-dose groups at about 4 or about 12 weeks were pooled.

CDR1 and CDR2 from the germline V gene are MNHEY and SMNVEV (reference sequence). The CDR3 is made up of 14 amino acids. The V segment lost 5 bases and the J segment 4 bases; nucleotides outside the gene matches: 5. To note about this clone: Its antigen remains unknown.

Study results and limitations: Spike-spanning, vaccine-associated CD4 TCRs were dominant at 160-218 and 743-854. Compared with day 0, the breadth and depth of the Spike-specific TCR repertoire rose significantly after two doses of AZD1222.

Profiling relied on immunoSEQ multiplex PCR, and the TCRdb table lists in-frame clones only, not all of them. The repertoire has about 180,000 clones, approximately 90% of them found once; the top ten carry 2.6%. The receptor comes from an adult in good health. The specimen was peripheral blood, collected on day 0 of AZD1222 vaccination. V gene TRBV27 combines with J gene TRBJ1-5, with 7 positions matching TRBD1. The CDR3 DNA follows: TGTGCCAGCAGTCGGGACAGCGGGAATCAGCCCCAGCATTTT. Encoded protein: CASSRDSGNQPQHF.